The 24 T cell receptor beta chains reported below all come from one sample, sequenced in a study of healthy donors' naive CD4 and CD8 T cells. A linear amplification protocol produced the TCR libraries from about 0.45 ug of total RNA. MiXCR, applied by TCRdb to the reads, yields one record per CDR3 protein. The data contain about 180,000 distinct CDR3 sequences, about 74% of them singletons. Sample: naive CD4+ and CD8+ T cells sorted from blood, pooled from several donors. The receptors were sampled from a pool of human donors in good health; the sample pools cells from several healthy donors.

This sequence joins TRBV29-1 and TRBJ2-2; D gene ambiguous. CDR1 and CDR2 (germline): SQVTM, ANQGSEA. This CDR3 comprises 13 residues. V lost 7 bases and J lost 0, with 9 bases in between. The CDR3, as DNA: TGCAGCGCGGCCAGAGCGAACACCGGGGAGCTGTTTTTT. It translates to CSAARANTGELFF.

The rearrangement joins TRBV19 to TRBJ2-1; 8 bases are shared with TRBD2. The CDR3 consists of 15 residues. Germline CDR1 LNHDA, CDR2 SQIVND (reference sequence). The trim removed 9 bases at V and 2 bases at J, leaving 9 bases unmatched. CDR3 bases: TGTGCCAGCCTCCCCGCGGGAGGCCCCTACAATGAGCAGTTCTTC. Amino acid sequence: CASLPAGGPYNEQFF. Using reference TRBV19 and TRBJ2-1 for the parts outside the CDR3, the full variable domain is DGGITQSPKYLFRKEGQNVTLSCEQNLNHDAMYWYRQDPGQGLRLIYYSQIVNDFQKGDIAEGYSVSREKKESFPLTVTSAQKNPTAFYLCASLPAGGPYNEQFFGPGTRLTVL.

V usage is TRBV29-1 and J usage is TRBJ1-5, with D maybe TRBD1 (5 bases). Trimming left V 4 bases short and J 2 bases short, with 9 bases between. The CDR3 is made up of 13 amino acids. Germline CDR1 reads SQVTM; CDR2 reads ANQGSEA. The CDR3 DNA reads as TGCAGCGTTGCGACAGACGGCAATCAGCCCCAGCATTTT. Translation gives CSVATDGNQPQHF.

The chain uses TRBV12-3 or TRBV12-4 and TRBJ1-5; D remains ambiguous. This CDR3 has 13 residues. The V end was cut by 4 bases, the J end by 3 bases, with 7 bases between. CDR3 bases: TGTGCCAGCAGTTACGGTGTCAATCAGCCCCAGCATTTT. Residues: CASSYGVNQPQHF.

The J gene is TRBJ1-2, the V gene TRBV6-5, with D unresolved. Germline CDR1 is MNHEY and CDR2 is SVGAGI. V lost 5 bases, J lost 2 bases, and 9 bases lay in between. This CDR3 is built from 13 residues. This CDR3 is CASSPKRNYGYTF. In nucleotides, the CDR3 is TGTGCCAGCAGTCCAAAACGAAACTATGGCTACACCTTC.

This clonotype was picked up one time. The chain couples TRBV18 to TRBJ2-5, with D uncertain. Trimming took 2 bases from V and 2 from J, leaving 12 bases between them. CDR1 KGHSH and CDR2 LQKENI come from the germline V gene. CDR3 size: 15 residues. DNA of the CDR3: TGTGCCAGCTCACCATTTTCTACCTCACAAGAGACCCAGTACTTC. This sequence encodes CASSPFSTSQETQYF. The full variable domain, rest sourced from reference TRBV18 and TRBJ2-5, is NAGVMQNPRHLVRRRGQEARLRCSPMKGHSHVYWYRQLPEEGLKFMVYLQKENIIDESGMPKERFSAEFPKEGPSILRIQQVVRGDSAAYFCASSPFSTSQETQYFGPGTRLLVL.

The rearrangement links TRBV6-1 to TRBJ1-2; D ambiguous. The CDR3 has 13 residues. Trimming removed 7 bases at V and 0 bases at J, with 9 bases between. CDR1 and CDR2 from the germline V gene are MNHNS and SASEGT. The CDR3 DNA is TGTGCCAGCAAAGACATTGCTAACTATGGCTACACCTTC. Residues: CASKDIANYGYTF.

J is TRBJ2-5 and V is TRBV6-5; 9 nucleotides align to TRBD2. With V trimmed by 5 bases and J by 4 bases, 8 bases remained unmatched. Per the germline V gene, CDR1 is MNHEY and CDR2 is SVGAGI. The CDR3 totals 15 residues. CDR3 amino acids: CASSPTSGLRETQYF. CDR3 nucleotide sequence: TGTGCCAGCAGTCCTACTAGCGGGTTGAGAGAGACCCAGTACTTC.

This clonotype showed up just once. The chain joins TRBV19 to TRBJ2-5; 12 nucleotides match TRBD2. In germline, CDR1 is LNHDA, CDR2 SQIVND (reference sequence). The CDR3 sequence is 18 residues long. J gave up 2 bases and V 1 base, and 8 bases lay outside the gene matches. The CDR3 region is CASSIGTRLAGEQETQYF. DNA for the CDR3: TGTGCCAGTAGTATAGGTACCAGACTAGCGGGAGAGCAAGAGACCCAGTACTTC.

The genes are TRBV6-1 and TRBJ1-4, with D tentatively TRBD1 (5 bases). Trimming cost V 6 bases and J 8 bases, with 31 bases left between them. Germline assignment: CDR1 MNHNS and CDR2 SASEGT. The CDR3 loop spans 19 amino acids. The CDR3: CASRAGAWDPWPEQEKLFF. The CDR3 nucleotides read TGTGCCAGCAGGGCTGGGGCCTGGGACCCCTGGCCGGAACAGGAAAAACTGTTTTTT.

CDR3 residues: CASSSEGGYTEAFF. The DNA for the CDR3 is TGTGCCAGCAGTTCGGAAGGGGGCTACACTGAAGCTTTCTTT. This rearrangement joins TRBV27 to TRBJ1-1, with 7 positions matching TRBD1. This CDR3 region has 14 residues. Per the germline V gene, CDR1 is MNHEY and CDR2 is SMNVEV (reference sequence). The J segment lost 3 bases and the V segment lost 4 bases, leaving 5 bases of the junction unmatched.

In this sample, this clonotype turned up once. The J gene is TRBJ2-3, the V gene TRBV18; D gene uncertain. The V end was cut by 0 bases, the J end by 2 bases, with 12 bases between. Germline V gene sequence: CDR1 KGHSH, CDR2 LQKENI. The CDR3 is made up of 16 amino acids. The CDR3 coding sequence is TGTGCCAGCTCACCACCGGGGAAAATCGCCACAGATACGCAGTATTTT. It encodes CASSPPGKIATDTQYF.

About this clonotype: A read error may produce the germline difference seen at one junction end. The CDR3 loop is CSVGQSYGQYF. CDR3 DNA sequence: TGCAGCGTTGGACAGTCCTACGGGCAGTACTTC. This sequence joins TRBV29-1 and TRBJ2-7, with a tentative D call TRBD1 (5 bases). This CDR3 is 11 amino acids long. CDR1 is SQVTM and CDR2 is ANQGSEA in the germline V gene.

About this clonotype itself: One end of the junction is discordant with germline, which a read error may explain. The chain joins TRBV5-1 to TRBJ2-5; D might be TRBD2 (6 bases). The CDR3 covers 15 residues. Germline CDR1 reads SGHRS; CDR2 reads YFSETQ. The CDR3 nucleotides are TGCGCCAGTAGCTTAAGCGGGCGGCAGTGGGAGACCCAGTACTTC. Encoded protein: CASSLSGRQWETQYF.

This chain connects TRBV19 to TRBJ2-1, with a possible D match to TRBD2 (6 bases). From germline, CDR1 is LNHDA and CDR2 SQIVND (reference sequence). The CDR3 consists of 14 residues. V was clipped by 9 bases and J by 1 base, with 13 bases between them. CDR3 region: CASRSGSSYNEQFF. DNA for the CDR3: TGTGCCAGCAGGAGCGGGTCATCCTACAATGAGCAGTTCTTC.

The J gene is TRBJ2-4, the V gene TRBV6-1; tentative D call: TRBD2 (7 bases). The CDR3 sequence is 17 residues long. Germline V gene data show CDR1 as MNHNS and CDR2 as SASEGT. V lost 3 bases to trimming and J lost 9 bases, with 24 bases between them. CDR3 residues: CASSETPRGRGGVIQYF. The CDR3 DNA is TGTGCCAGCAGTGAGACACCACGGGGCAGGGGAGGGGTCATTCAGTACTTC.

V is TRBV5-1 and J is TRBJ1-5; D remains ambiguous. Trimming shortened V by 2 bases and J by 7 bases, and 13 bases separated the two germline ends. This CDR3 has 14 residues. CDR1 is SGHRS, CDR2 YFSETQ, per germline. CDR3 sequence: CASSFGEGGQPQHF. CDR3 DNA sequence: TGCGCCAGCAGCTTCGGGGAAGGAGGCCAGCCCCAGCATTTT.

The CDR3, as DNA: TGTGCCATCAGTGAGAACAGGTCGGGCGAGCAGTACGTC. Protein product: CAISENRSGEQYV. The chain is built from TRBV10-3 and TRBJ2-7; possibly TRBD1 for D (5 bases). The CDR3 length is 13 residues. Germline CDR1 is ENHRY and CDR2 is SYGVKD. V lost 2 bases, J lost 6 bases, and 11 bases lay in between.

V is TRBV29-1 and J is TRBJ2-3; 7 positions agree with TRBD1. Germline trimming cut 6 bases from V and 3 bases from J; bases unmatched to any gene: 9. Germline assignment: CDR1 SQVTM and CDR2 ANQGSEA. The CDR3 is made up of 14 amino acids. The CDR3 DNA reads TGCAGCGTCCCAAGGGGGCAGGGGACAGATACGCAGTATTTT. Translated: CSVPRGQGTDTQYF.

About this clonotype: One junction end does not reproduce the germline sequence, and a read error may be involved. CDR3 bases: TGTAGCGTAAGGGACGTCGGTAATTCACCCCTCCACTTT. This sequence encodes CSVRDVGNSPLHF. The chain links TRBV29-1 to TRBJ1-6; weak D call: TRBD1 (5 bases). The CDR3 contains 13 residues. The germline V gene has CDR1 SQVTM and CDR2 ANQGSEA.

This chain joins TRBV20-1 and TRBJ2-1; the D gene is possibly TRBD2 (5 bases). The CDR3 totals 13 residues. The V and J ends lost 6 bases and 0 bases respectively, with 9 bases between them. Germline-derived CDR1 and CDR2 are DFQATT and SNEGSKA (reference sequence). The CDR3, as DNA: TGCAGTGCCGGGGAGATCTCCTACAATGAGCAGTTCTTC. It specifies CSAGEISYNEQFF.

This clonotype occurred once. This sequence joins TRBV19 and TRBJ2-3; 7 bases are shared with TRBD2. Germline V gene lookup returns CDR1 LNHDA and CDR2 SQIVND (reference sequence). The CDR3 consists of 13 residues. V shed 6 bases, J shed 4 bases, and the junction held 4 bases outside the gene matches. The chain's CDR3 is CASRTSDPDTQYF. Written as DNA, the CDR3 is TGTGCCAGTAGAACTAGCGACCCAGATACGCAGTATTTT.

CDR3 region: CSAGTGGAETQYF. The CDR3 DNA is TGCAGTGCTGGTACTGGGGGGGCAGAGACCCAGTACTTC. The chain couples TRBV20-1 to TRBJ2-5, with D perhaps matching TRBD2 (7 bases). Trimming took 5 bases from V and 4 from J, leaving 14 bases between them. CDR3 length: 13 residues. The germline V gene has CDR1 DFQATT and CDR2 SNEGSKA (reference sequence).

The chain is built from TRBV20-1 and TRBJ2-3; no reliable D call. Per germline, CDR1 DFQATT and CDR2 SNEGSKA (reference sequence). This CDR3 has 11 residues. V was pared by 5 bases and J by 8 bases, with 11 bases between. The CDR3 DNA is TGCAGTGCTCTGGGCTTCGGTACGCAGTATTTT. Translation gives CSALGFGTQYF.